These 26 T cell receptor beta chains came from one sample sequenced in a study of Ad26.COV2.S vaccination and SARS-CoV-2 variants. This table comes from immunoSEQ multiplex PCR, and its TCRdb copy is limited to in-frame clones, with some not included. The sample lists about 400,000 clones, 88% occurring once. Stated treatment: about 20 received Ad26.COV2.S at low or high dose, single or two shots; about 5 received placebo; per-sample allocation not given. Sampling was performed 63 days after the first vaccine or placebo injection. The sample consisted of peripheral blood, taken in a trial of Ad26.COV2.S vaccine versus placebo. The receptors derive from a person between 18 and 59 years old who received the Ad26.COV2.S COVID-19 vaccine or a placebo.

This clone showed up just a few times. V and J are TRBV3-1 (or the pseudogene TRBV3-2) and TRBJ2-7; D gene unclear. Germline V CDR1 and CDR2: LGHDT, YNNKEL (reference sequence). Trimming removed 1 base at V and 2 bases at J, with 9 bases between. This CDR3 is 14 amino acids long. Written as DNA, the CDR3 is TGTGCCAGCAGCCAAGGACTGACCACCTACGAGCAGTACTTC. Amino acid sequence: CASSQGLTTYEQYF.

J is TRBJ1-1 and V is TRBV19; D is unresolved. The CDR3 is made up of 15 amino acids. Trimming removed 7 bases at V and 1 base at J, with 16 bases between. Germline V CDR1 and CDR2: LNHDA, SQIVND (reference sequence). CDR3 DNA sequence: TGTGCCAGTAATGTCGCAGGCCACGGGAACACTGAAGCTTTCTTT. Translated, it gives CASNVAGHGNTEAFF.

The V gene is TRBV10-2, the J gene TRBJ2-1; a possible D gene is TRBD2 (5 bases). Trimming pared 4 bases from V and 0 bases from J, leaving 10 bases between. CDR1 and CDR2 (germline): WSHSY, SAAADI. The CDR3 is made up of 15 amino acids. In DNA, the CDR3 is TGCGCCAGCAGTGCGGGGTGGAGCTCCTACAATGAGCAGTTCTTC. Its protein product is CASSAGWSSYNEQFF.

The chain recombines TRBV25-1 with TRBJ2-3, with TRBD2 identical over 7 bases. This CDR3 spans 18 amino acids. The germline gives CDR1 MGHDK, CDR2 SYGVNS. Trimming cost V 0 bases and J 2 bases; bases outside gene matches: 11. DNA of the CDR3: TGTGCCAGCAGTGAATATGTCGAGGCTAGCGGAGACACAGATACGCAGTATTTT. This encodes CASSEYVEASGDTDTQYF.

In nucleotides, the CDR3 is TGCAGCGTTGAGAAGGGCCAGCGACTCCAAGAGACCCAGTACTTC. Translating gives CSVEKGQRLQETQYF. The chain recombines TRBV29-1 with TRBJ2-5; D is unclear. The CDR3 contains 15 residues. Per germline, CDR1 SQVTM and CDR2 ANQGSEA. V was clipped by 3 bases and J by 1 base, with 15 bases between them.

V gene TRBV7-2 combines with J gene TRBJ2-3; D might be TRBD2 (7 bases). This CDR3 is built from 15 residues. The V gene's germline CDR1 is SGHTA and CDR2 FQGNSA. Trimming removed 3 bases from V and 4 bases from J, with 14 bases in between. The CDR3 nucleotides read TGTGCCAGCAGCTTTCAGGGCGGGGGCGCAGATACGCAGTATTTT. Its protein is CASSFQGGGADTQYF.

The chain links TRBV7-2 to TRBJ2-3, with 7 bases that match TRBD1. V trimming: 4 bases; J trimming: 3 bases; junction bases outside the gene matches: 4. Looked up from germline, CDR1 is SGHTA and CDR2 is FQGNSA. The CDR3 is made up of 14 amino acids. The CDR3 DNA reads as TGTGCCAGCAGCTACAGGGGACGTACAGATACGCAGTATTTT. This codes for CASSYRGRTDTQYF.

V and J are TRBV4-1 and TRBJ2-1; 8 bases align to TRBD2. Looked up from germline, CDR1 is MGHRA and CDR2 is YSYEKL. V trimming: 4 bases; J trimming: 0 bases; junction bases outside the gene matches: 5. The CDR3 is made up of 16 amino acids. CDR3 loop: CASSLSGGRSYNEQFF. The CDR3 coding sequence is TGCGCCAGCAGCCTAAGCGGGGGTCGCTCCTACAATGAGCAGTTCTTC.

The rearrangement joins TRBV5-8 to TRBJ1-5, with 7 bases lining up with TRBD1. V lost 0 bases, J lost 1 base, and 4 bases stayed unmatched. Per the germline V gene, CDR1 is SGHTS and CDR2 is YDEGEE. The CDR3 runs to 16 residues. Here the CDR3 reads CASSLGPRGSNQPQHF. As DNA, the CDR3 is TGTGCCAGCAGCTTGGGTCCCAGGGGGAGCAATCAGCCCCAGCATTTT. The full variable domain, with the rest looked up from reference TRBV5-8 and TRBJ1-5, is EAGVTQSPTHLIKTRGQQATLRCSPISGHTSVYWYQQALGLGLQFLLWYDEGEERNRGNFPPRFSGRQFPNYSSELNVNALELEDSALYLCASSLGPRGSNQPQHFGDGTRLSIL.

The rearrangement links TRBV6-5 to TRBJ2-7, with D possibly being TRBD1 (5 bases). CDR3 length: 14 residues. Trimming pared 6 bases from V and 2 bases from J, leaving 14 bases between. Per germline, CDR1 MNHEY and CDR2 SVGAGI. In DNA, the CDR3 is TGTGCCAGCAGGCCCAAGGACACTGCCTACGAGCAGTACTTC. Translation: CASRPKDTAYEQYF.

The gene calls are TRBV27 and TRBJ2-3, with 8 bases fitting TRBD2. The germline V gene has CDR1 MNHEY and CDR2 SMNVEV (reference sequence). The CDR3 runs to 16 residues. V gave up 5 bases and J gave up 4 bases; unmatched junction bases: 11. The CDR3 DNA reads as TGTGCCAGCAGTCTCCAGTCCCGGGGGGGTGCAGATACGCAGTATTTT. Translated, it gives CASSLQSRGGADTQYF.

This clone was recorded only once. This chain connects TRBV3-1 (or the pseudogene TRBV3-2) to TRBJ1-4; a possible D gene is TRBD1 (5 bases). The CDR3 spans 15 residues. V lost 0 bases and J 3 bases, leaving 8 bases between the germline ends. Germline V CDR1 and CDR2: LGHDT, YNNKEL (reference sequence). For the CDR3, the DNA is TGTGCCAGCAGCCAAGATTGGGGACCTAATGAAAAACTGTTTTTT. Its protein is CASSQDWGPNEKLFF.

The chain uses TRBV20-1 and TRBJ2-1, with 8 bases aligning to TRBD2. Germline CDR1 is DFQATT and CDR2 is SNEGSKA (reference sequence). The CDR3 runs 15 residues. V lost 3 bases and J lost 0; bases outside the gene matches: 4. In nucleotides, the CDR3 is TGCAGTGCTAGTGGGGGACTAGGCTCCTACAATGAGCAGTTCTTC. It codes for CSASGGLGSYNEQFF.

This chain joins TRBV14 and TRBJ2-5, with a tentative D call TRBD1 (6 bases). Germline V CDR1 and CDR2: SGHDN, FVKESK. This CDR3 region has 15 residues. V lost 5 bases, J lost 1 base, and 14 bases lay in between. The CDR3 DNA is TGTGCCAGCAGCGATGGACAGAGGGCCCAAGAGACCCAGTACTTC. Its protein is CASSDGQRAQETQYF.

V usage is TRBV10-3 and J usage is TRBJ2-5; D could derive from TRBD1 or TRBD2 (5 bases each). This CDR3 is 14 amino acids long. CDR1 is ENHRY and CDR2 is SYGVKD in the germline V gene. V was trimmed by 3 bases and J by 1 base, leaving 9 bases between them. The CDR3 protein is CAISEGTGQETQYF. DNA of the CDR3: TGTGCCATCAGTGAAGGGACCGGCCAAGAGACCCAGTACTTC.

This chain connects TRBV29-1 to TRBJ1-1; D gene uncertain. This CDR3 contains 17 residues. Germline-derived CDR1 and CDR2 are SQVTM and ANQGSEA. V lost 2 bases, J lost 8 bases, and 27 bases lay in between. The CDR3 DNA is TGCAGCGTTGAAATCAATAGCGGGCGCTCCCCCCCCCGAGAAGCTTTCTTT. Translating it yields CSVEINSGRSPPREAFF. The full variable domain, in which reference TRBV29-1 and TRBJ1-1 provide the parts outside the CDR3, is SAVISQKPSRDICQRGTSLTIQCQVDSQVTMMFWYRQQPGQSLTLIATANQGSEATYESGFVIDKFPISRPNLTFSTLTVSNMSPEDSSIYLCSVEINSGRSPPREAFFGQGTRLTVV.

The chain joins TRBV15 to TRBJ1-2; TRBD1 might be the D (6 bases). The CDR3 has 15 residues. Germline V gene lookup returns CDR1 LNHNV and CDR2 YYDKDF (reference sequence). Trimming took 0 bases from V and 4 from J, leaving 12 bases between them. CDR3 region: CATSRETGHTYGYTF. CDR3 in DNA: TGTGCCACCAGCAGAGAGACAGGCCACACCTATGGCTACACCTTC.

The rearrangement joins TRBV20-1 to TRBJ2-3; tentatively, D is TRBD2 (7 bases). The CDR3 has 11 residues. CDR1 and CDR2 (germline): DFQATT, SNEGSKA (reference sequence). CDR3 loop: CSGGLTDTQYF. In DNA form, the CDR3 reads TGCAGCGGGGGGCTCACAGATACGCAGTATTTT.

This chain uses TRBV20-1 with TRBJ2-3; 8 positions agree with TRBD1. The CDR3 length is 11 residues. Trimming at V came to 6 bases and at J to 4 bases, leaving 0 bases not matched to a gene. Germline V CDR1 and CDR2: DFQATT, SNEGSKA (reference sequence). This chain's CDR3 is CSADRADTQYF. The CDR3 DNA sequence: TGCAGTGCGGACAGGGCAGATACGCAGTATTTT.

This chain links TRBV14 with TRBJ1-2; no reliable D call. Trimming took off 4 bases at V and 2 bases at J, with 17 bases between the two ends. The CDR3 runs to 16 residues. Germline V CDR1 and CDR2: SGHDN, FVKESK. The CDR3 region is CASSLRRARGNYGYTF. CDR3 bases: TGTGCCAGCAGCCTTCGGAGGGCCCGTGGGAACTATGGCTACACCTTC.

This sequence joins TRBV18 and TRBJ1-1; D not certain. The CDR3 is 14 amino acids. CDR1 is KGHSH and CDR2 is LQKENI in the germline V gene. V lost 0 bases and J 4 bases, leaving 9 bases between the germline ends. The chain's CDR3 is CASSPPAAATEAFF. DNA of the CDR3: TGTGCCAGCTCACCACCGGCGGCCGCCACTGAAGCTTTCTTT.

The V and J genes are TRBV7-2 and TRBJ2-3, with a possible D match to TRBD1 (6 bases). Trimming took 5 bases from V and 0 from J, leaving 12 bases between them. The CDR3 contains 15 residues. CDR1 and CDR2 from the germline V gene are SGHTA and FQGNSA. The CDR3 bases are TGTGCCAGCAGCCTACAGGGACCTAGCACAGATACGCAGTATTTT. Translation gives CASSLQGPSTDTQYF.

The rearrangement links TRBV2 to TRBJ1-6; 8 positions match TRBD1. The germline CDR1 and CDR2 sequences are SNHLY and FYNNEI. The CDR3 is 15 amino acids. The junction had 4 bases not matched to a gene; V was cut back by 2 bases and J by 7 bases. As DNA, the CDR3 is TGTGCCAGCAGTGAACAGGGGGCTGGGAATTCACCCCTCCACTTT. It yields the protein CASSEQGAGNSPLHF.

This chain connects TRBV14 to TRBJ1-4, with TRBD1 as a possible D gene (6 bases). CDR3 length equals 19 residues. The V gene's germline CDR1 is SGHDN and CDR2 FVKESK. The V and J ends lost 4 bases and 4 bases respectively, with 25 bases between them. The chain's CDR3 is CASSLMDSSHSESNEKLFF. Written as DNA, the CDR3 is TGTGCCAGCAGCCTCATGGACAGCTCCCACTCTGAGAGTAATGAAAAACTGTTTTTT.

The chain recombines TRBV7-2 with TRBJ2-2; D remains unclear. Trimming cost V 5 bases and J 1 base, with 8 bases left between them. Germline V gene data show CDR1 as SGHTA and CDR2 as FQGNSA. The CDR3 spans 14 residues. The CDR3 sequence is CASSPHKNTGELFF. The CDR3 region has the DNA TGTGCCAGCAGCCCCCACAAGAACACCGGGGAGCTGTTTTTT.

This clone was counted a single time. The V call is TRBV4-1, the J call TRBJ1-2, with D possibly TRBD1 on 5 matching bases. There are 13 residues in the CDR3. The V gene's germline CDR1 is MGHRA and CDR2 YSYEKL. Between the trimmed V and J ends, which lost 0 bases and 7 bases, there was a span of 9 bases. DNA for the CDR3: TGCGCCAGCAGCCAAGATCGGGGGGGTGGCTACACCTTC. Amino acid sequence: CASSQDRGGGYTF.